This TCR beta chain was captured by sequencing in a study of shared clonotypes between healthy human individuals (dated by TCRdb to about 2020). Broadly, across the study: The cohort included a few men and two women between 18 and 49 years of age. Different laboratories and diverse techniques were used to prepare libraries and sequence TCR repertoires, to increase sequencing depth and limit assay-specific biases. Leukapheresis yielded between about 0.85 and 10 billion PBMCs per donor. Blood TCR repertoires of five healthy adults were deeply sequenced to estimate repertoire size and the extent of clonotype sharing between individuals. For each donor, CD4 naive and CD4 memory were each given three plates, CD8 naive was given two plates, and CD8 memory was given one plate.

Turning to this clone: Its recognized antigen is unknown. Qualities for individual bases were not recorded, and no much larger clone is one base off.

The CDR3 contains 14 residues, cysteine and phenylalanine counted. Only CDR3 DNA remains: 42 bases, in frame from the first base. Trimming takes 6 bases from V and 5 bases from J, and the germline ends sit 13 bases apart. CDR1 and CDR2, looked up from the germline V gene, are WSHSY and SAAADI. General findings and caveats noted by the study authors: Compared with non-shared clonotypes, the clonotypes found in all four sorted-subset donors had higher generation probabilities. The genetic and exposure-history diversity represented was limited by the small number of donors. Only blood was sampled, and tissue TCR repertoires likely differ from those in blood. About 5% of naive CD4, 3.5% of naive CD8, roughly 2.4% of memory CD4, and approximately 0.39% of memory CD8 clonotypes were shared across several donors. Naive subsets generally had larger estimated clonotype richness than memory subsets did. Incomplete sequencing was indicated by rarefaction of sorted-subset datasets, despite the large sequencing depth. Pairwise subsampling indicated that sequencing depth was expected to affect the degree of clonotype sharing among donors.

The donors were healthy, HIV-negative adults who had no recently reported acute infections or vaccinations. All donors were Caucasian adults living in Nashville, Tennessee, USA. CD8 memory samples consisted of magnetically selected CD45RO+ cells combined with CCR7-negative CD45RA+ effector memory (TemRA) cells. Blood was obtained by leukapheresis, after which PBMCs were separated by Ficoll-Histopaque density gradient centrifugation and cryopreserved in liquid nitrogen vapor phase. Analytical flow cytometry was used to check the purity and quantity of each magnetically sorted T cell population. From each sorted fraction, genomic DNA was isolated and quantified by UV absorbance on a Nanodrop 2000c. Using the deep immunoSEQ assay, multiplex PCR amplified TCR CDR3 regions from genomic DNA. For each cell subset, the extracted genomic DNA was distributed evenly across all wells of several immunoSEQ 96-well plates, and each plate served as one replicate. For sorted subsets, roughly 200 ng genomic DNA, equal to tens of thousands of T cell genomes, was loaded into each replicate PCR. Purified libraries were measured with a Qubit 3.0 fluorometer, size-checked on a Bioanalyzer 2100, and measured again with the KAPA Library Quantification kit. Every immunoSEQ 96-well plate was sequenced on a separate single-read 150-cycle Illumina NextSeq 550 flow cell. Per the authors' processing: The immunoSEQ output contained only junctional sequences without quality scores, so filtering could not match that applied to full-length reads. Sequences were annotated with PyIR, a Python wrapper for IgBLAST v1.9, and V/J genes and CDR3 were assigned using IMGT germline references. Reads were filtered out if the reads had weak V/J assignments (E-value above 1e-6), no CDR3, stop codons, out-of-frame junctions, or ambiguous translated residues. V3J clonotypes were defined by identical inferred V gene, J gene, and CDR3 amino acid sequence. To compute the percentage overlap between repertoires, the number of shared unique clonotypes was divided by the size of the smaller repertoire. RTK rarefaction, the Chao1 estimator, and Recon v2.1 estimates of unobserved clonotypes were used to assess repertoire richness. For all TCRbeta clonotypes obtained by the gDNA method from a few donors, generation probabilities were computed with OLGA. The table was pulled from immuneACCESS by TCRdb, which kept in-frame rearrangements only. Such tables lose some clones; where checked, under half of the loss comes from unresolved V genes, and the rest has no known cause. That table is the source of V, J and clone size, and D and trimming were worked out from the DNA. For this sample there are roughly 380,000 clones; about 97% appear just once. The ten largest account for approximately 0.32% of the sample.

The sequence joins TRBV10-2 to TRBJ1-4; the D gene is possibly TRBD1, with 6 bases matching. This clonotype originated in a man aged 30-40 years in good health. The sequencing sample was made of memory CD8+ T cells sorted from blood. The label giving this sample's cell subset or site can be read as: CD45RO+ cells pooled with CCR7-negative TemRA cells. For the CDR3, the sequence is CASSPRGTNEKLFF. The DNA sequence follows: TGCGCCAGCAGCCCCCGCGGGACAAATGAAAAACTGTTTTTT.